This T cell receptor (beta chain) originates from a study of lymphopenia after photon versus proton radiotherapy. Trimming took off 1 base at V and 5 bases at J, with 12 bases between the two ends. There are 15 residues in the CDR3. Germline CDR1 reads SGHNT; CDR2 reads YENEEA. Produced via immunoSEQ multiplex PCR; TCRdb's table is partial and in-frame only. Among 25,000 to 35,000 clones listed, roughly 89% were seen once. The TCR was taken from a woman between 65 and 79 years old with pancreatic cancer. Some clones in this sample may be carry-over from other donors' samples. The material sequenced was peripheral blood, taken from a patient treated with proton-based radiotherapy. The chain joins TRBV11-3 to TRBJ2-1; D not certain. The CDR3 DNA sequence: TGTGCCAGCAGCTTAGGTCCGACGCCTAACAATGAGCAGTTCTTC. This codes for CASSLGPTPNNEQFF.